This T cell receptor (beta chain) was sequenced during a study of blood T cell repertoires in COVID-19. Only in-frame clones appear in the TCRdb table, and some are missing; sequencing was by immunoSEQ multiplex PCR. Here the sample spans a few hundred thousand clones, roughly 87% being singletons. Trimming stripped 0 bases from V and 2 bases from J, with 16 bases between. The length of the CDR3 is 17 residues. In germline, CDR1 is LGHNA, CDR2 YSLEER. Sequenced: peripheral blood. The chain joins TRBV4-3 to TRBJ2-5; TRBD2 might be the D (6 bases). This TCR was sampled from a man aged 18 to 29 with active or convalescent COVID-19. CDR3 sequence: CASSQEIYGGAQETQYF. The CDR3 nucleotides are TGCGCCAGCAGCCAAGAAATTTACGGGGGAGCTCAAGAGACCCAGTACTTC.